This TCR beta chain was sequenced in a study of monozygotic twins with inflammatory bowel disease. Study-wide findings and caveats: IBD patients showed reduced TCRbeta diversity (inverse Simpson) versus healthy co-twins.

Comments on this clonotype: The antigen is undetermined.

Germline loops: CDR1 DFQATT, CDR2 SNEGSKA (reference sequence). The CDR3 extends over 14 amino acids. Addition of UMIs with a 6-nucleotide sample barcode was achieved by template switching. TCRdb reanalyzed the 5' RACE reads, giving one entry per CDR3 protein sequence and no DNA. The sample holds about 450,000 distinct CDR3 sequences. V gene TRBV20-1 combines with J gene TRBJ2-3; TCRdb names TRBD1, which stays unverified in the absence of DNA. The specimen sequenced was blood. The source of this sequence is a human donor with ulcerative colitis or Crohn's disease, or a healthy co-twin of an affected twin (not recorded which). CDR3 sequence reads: CSALGAGSTDTQYF.